The 5 T cell receptor beta chains below were found in one sample sequenced in a study of cytomegalovirus exposure and HLA in healthy donors. The PCR made use of 60 Vbeta and 13 Jbeta primers. TCRdb's table, derived via immunoSEQ multiplex PCR, lists solely in-frame clones and lacks some. Here the sample spans roughly 200,000 clones, approximately 70% being singletons. Input material: PBMCs. Receptors were obtained from a man in his forties in good health and CMV-seropositive.

About this clone: The junction and the germline gene differ at one end; a read error may be behind it. The chain employs TRBV7-9 and TRBJ2-6; D unresolved. Germline V gene lookup returns CDR1 SEHNR and CDR2 FQNEAQ (reference sequence). This CDR3 is 18 amino acids long. The CDR3 nucleotides read TGTTCCAGCAGCCTAAATTCCCCCTTTCACTCTGGGGCCAACGTCCTGACTTTC. Protein: CSSSLNSPFHSGANVLTF.

In this sample, this clone turned up once. The chain recombines TRBV27 with TRBJ2-3, with 12 nucleotides matching TRBD2. Germline assignment: CDR1 MNHEY and CDR2 SMNVEV (reference sequence). The CDR3 is made up of 14 amino acids. The V gene end was trimmed by 7 bases and the J gene end by 3 bases; junction bases not matched to a gene: 2. CDR3 region: CASTGTSGTDTQYF. The CDR3 DNA reads as TGTGCCAGCACTGGGACTAGCGGGACAGATACGCAGTATTTT.

CDR3 sequence (DNA): TGTGCCATCAGCCGACTAGCGGGGAGTTCCTACAATGAGCAGTTCTTC. It is translated as CAISRLAGSSYNEQFF. The J gene is TRBJ2-1, the V gene TRBV10-3; 11 bases are shared with TRBD2. Looked up from germline, CDR1 is ENHRY and CDR2 is SYGVKD. With 6 bases clipped from V and 1 base from J, the junction kept 5 bases outside the gene matches. This CDR3 region has 16 residues.

The rearrangement joins TRBV4-2 to TRBJ2-2; D unclear. The ends were cut back, 0 bases at V and 1 base at J, with 12 bases in the middle. This CDR3 spans 17 amino acids. Per the germline V gene, CDR1 is LGHNA and CDR2 is YNFKEQ. The CDR3 region is CASSQEFPSLNTGELFF. The CDR3 DNA reads TGTGCCAGCAGCCAAGAGTTTCCTTCTTTGAACACCGGGGAGCTGTTTTTT.

This sequence joins TRBV7-9 and TRBJ1-3; 9 nucleotides line up with TRBD1. CDR3 size: 16 residues. Looked up from germline, CDR1 is SEHNR and CDR2 is FQNEAQ (reference sequence). V lost 5 bases and J lost 1; bases outside the gene matches: 6. Here the CDR3 reads CASSNRGHESGNTIYF. The CDR3 region has the DNA TGTGCCAGCAGCAACAGGGGGCACGAGTCTGGAAACACCATATATTTT.